This section outlines one T cell receptor beta chain sequence together with its context. This sample is drawn from a study of blood T cell repertoires in COVID-19. Study at large: Acute and convalescent COVID-19 specimens originated in the United States, Italy and Spain. T cells, B-cell-depleted T cells, or PBMCs supplied cDNA or gDNA.

Trimming shortened V by 3 bases and J by 0 bases, and 14 bases separated the two germline ends. The length of the CDR3 is 16 residues. The germline gives CDR1 KGHSH, CDR2 LQKENI. One Seattle source followed patients from active infection through their disease course. Study processing details: Cell counts per sample came from amplifying reference gene primers. The data were produced by immunoSEQ multiplex PCR, yet TCRdb's version contains in-frame clones alone and is incomplete. V and J calls and clone size are given by that table; D and trimming were obtained from the DNA. The table lists around 300,000 clones, roughly 90% of them singletons, with roughly 2.8% in the top ten.

The receptor's source is a woman between 25 and 40 years old with COVID-19, enrolled during active disease. Sequencing input: peripheral blood. The chain combines TRBV18 with TRBJ1-1; D may be TRBD1 (6 bases). In nucleotides, the CDR3 is TGTGCCAGCTCACCGAACCAGGGGCTGGTGAACACTGAAGCTTTCTTT. Its translation is CASSPNQGLVNTEAFF. The full variable domain, rest sourced from reference TRBV18 and TRBJ1-1, is NAGVMQNPRHLVRRRGQEARLRCSPMKGHSHVYWYRQLPEEGLKFMVYLQKENIIDESGMPKERFSAEFPKEGPSILRIQQVVRGDSAAYFCASSPNQGLVNTEAFFGQGTRLTVV.